The present T cell receptor beta chain was sequenced within a study of T cell clones after liver transplantation. Assay used: immunoSEQ multiplex PCR; TCRdb lists only in-frame clones, some missing. This sample has 70,000 to 80,000 clones, with roughly nine tenths found just once. The CDR3 is made up of 15 amino acids. The V end was cut by 2 bases, the J end by 0 bases, with 9 bases between. In germline, CDR1 is SGDLS, CDR2 YYNGEE. Source: CD4+ T cells from blood, taken before liver transplant. The clonotype originates from a human donor who received a liver transplant. The chain employs TRBV9 and TRBJ1-3; D is ambiguous. This chain's CDR3 is CASSVSYYSGNTIYF. CDR3 nucleotides: TGTGCCAGCAGCGTTTCATACTACTCTGGAAACACCATATATTTT.